A selection of T cell receptor beta chains follows, all from one sample in a study of T cells in Graves' hyperthyroidism and ophthalmopathy. One entry per CDR3 protein results from TCRdb running MiXCR on the multiplex PCR reads. The table lists around 540,000 distinct CDR3 sequences, roughly 16% of them singletons. Material: blood. Receptors were obtained from a woman in her 30s with Graves' ophthalmopathy. The CDR3 runs from the conserved cysteine through the conserved F or W. Fields, in order: clone size, V gene, J gene, D gene, CDR3 protein, CDR3 DNA. The D gene is left open where the match is weak. Where a row states a size, it is once, few, many or the class of an expanded clone; other rows omit it.

-	TRBV28	TRBJ2-3	TRBD2	CASSRPAREVPKLVTDTQYF	TGTGCCAGCAGCCGCCCCGCCCGGGAGGTCCCCAAGCTGGTCACAGATACGCAGTATTTT
many	TRBV27	TRBJ2-7	-	CASSTIGGKESYEQYF	TGTGCCAGCAGTACCATCGGAGGGAAGGAGTCCTACGAGCAGTACTTC
-	TRBV28	TRBJ2-7	-	CASTPNYSTYEQYF	TGTGCCAGCACCCCTAACTACTCTACCTACGAGCAGTACTTC
few	TRBV20-1	TRBJ2-2	-	CMGEYPNTGELFF	TGCATGGGAGAGTATCCCAACACCGGGGAGCTGTTTTTT
few	TRBV4-3	TRBJ2-3	-	CASSQDLMIDTQYF	TGCGCCAGCAGCCAAGATCTAATGATAGATACGCAGTATTTT
-	TRBV14	TRBJ1-5	-	CASSQDVGYSNQPQHF	TGTGCCAGCAGCCAAGATGTGGGATATAGCAATCAGCCCCAGCATTTT
once	TRBV20-1	TRBJ2-2	-	CSARDLPTSQITGGELFF	TGCAGTGCTAGAGACCTTCCAACTAGCCAGATTACGGGCGGGGAGCTGTTTTTT
-	TRBV28	TRBJ2-2	TRBD2	CASSRLAGGDTGELFF	TGTGCCAGCAGTCGACTAGCGGGAGGGGACACCGGGGAGCTGTTTTTT
many	TRBV27	TRBJ1-1	-	CASSPHSGPGAEAFF	TGTGCCAGCAGTCCTCACTCGGGGCCCGGTGCTGAAGCTTTCTTT
-	TRBV19	TRBJ1-1	-	CASRPPGRPPRNTEAFF	TGTGCCTCCCGTCCCCCAGGGCGCCCTCCGCGGAACACTGAAGCTTTCTTT
many	TRBV5-1	TRBJ1-5	TRBD1	CASSSGQGSQPQHF	TGCGCCAGCAGCTCGGGACAGGGTTCTCAGCCCCAGCATTTT
-	TRBV9	TRBJ1-4	-	CASSVGGPATNEKLFF	TGTGCCAGCAGCGTAGGGGGGCCTGCAACTAATGAAAAACTGTTTTTT
few	TRBV7-2	TRBJ2-5	-	CASSLAVVKETQYF	TGTGCCAGCAGCTTAGCGGTCGTGAAAGAGACCCAGTACTTC
many	TRBV6-1	TRBJ1-1	-	CASTAGTEAFF	TGTGCCAGCACCGCGGGGACTGAAGCTTTCTTT
few	TRBV7-3	TRBJ2-7	TRBD1	CASSLTGTEKYF	TGTGCCAGCAGCTTAACCGGGACAGAGAAGTACTTC
many	TRBV12-3/TRBV12-4	TRBJ2-1	-	CASSLEVRGNEQFF	TGTGCCAGCAGTTTAGAGGTTCGGGGCAATGAGCAGTTCTTC
many	TRBV6-2/TRBV6-3	TRBJ2-2	-	CASSYGQRTGELFF	TGTGCCAGCAGTTATGGACAGAGAACCGGGGAGCTGTTTTTT
many	TRBV3-1	TRBJ2-7	-	CASSQVYDEQYF	TGTGCCAGCAGCCAAGTGTACGACGAGCAGTACTTC
many	TRBV2	TRBJ2-7	-	CASSSGTASAGEQYF	TGTGCCAGCAGTTCCGGGACGGCCTCGGCGGGGGAGCAGTACTTC
-	TRBV19	TRBJ1-5	-	CASSMELGAGGNQPQHF	TGTGCCAGTAGTATGGAATTGGGGGCAGGGGGCAATCAGCCCCAGCATTTT
many	TRBV6-1	TRBJ2-7	TRBD2	CASRSGTSPYEQYF	TGTGCCAGCCGTTCCGGGACTAGTCCCTACGAGCAGTACTTC
many	TRBV7-2	TRBJ1-2	TRBD1	CASSLGPGQGHGYTF	TGTGCCAGCAGCTTAGGTCCGGGACAGGGGCATGGCTACACCTTC